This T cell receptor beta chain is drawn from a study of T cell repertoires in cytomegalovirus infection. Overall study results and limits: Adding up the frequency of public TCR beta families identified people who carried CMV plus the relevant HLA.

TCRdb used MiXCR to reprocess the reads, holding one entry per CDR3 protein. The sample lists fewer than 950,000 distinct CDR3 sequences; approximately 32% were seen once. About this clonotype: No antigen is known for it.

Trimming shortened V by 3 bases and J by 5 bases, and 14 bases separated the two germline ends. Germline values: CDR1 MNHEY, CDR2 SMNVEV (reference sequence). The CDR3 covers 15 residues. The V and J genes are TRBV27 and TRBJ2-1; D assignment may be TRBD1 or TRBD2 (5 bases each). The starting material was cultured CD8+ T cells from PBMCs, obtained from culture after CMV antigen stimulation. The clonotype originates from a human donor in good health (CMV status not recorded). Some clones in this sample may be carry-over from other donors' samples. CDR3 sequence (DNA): TGTGCCAGCAGTTTCTTCGGGACCAACAACAATGAGCAGTTCTTC. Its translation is CASSFFGTNNNEQFF.